This T cell receptor (beta chain) appears in the sequencing data of a study of shared clonotypes between healthy human individuals. Findings and limits, study-wide: Only blood was sampled; tissue repertoires likely differ.

Trimming left V 7 bases short and J 2 bases short, with 14 bases between. This CDR3 spans 14 amino acids. Germline V gene data show CDR1 as SGHTA and CDR2 as FQGNSA. Every subset's genomic DNA went evenly onto several immunoSEQ plates. Generated by immunoSEQ multiplex PCR, the TCRdb table keeps only in-frame clones and is missing some. The sample has 450,000 to 650,000 clones; roughly four fifths are singletons. Regarding this clone: No antigen is known for it.

The clonotype comes from a woman in her 40s in good health. Some clones in this sample may be carry-over from other donors' samples. V usage is TRBV7-2 and J usage is TRBJ2-5, with D perhaps assigned TRBD1 or TRBD2 (5 bases each). What was sequenced was PBMCs. In nucleotides, the CDR3 is TGTGCCAGCACTCCCGGGACCCAACAAGAGACCCAGTACTTC. This gives the protein CASTPGTQQETQYF.